A selection of T cell receptor beta chains follows, all from one sample in a study of blood T cell repertoires in COVID-19. The repertoire was sequenced with immunoSEQ multiplex PCR; TCRdb's copy has only in-frame clones and lacks some. The table records 110,000 to 150,000 clones, roughly 90% of them present only once. The specimen sequenced was peripheral blood. The source of these receptors is a man aged 70 or older with acute or convalescent COVID-19. CDR3s include the opening cysteine and the closing phenylalanine or tryptophan. The D gene is left open where the match is weak. Clone size is stated in some rows and not others, as once, few, many or a class when expanded.

>TRBJ1-4|15|TRBD1|TRBV18|once
TGTGCCAGCTCACCGAGGACAGGAACTAATGAAAAACTGTTTTTT
CASSPRTGTNEKLFF
>TRBJ1-5|17|NA|TRBV27|NA
TGTGCCAGCAGTCCCAGCGAGGGGGTGAATAGCAATCAGCCCCAGCATTTT
CASSPSEGVNSNQPQHF
>TRBJ1-1|14|TRBD1|TRBV6-5|NA
TGTGCCAGTAGCCTAGGACAGGTGAACACTGAAGCTTTCTTT
CASSLGQVNTEAFF
>TRBJ2-5|15|NA|TRBV7-9|NA
TGTGCCAGCAGCTTCAGACAGAGATTCCAAGAGACCCAGTACTTC
CASSFRQRFQETQYF
>TRBJ1-2|15|NA|TRBV5-1|NA
TGCGCCAGCAGCTTGGAGTCCGGTTTTAACTATGGCTACACCTTC
CASSLESGFNYGYTF
>TRBJ1-2|15|NA|TRBV28|few
TGTGCCAGCAGTCCACAACTCGACAGAGGCTATGGCTACACCTTC
CASSPQLDRGYGYTF
>TRBJ2-3|13|NA|TRBV2|NA
TGTGCCAGCACAATAAGGTGGGAGGATACGCAGTATTTT
CASTIRWEDTQYF
>TRBJ1-5|16|TRBD1|TRBV19|NA
TGTGCCAGTAGTAGGGGACAGGGTCCAACGGGGCGGCCCCAGCATTTT
CASSRGQGPTGRPQHF
>TRBJ1-6|15|NA|TRBV7-2|NA
TGTGCCAGCAGCCCTATGCAGGGGACGGGATCACCCCTCCACTTT
CASSPMQGTGSPLHF
>TRBJ1-2|14|TRBD1|TRBV11-2|NA
TGTGCCAGCAGCTTAGTGGGACAGGGAATTGGCTACACCTTC
CASSLVGQGIGYTF
>TRBJ1-2|14|TRBD1|TRBV7-2|NA
TGTGCCAGCAGCTTACCAGGGACAGGGGGTGGCTACACCTTC
CASSLPGTGGGYTF
>TRBJ1-6|15|NA|TRBV7-2|once
TGTGCCAGCAGCCTGTCGGGGGGCGCTTATTCACCCCTCCACTTT
CASSLSGGAYSPLHF
>TRBJ1-6|14|TRBD1|TRBV19|NA
TGTGCCAGTAGTATGGGGACAGCCAGTTCACCCCTCCACTTT
CASSMGTASSPLHF
>TRBJ2-6|17|TRBD1|TRBV19|NA
TGTGCCAGTAGTCGACGCACAGGGGTCTCTGGGGCCAACGTCCTGACTTTC
CASSRRTGVSGANVLTF
>TRBJ1-2|12|NA|TRBV15|NA
TGTGCCACCAGCAGAGAGCAGTATGGCTACACCTTC
CATSREQYGYTF
>TRBJ1-1|13|NA|TRBV16|once
TGTGCCAGCAGCCAATCCAGGCATACTGAAGCTTTCTTT
CASSQSRHTEAFF
>TRBJ1-4|14|TRBD1|TRBV7-9|NA
TGTGCCAGCAGCGGGGACAGGATTAATGAAAAACTGTTTTTT
CASSGDRINEKLFF
>TRBJ1-2|11|NA|TRBV28|NA
TGTGCCAGCAGTGACAGCTATGGCTACACCTTC
CASSDSYGYTF
>TRBJ2-7|13|NA|TRBV10-3|NA
TGTGCCATCACCGGAGGGCAGCCCTACGAGCAGTACTTC
CAITGGQPYEQYF
>TRBJ2-3|18|TRBD2|TRBV5-1|NA
TGCGCCAGCAGCTTGGTGGGACTAGCGGGGGTCGGCACAGATACGCAGTATTTT
CASSLVGLAGVGTDTQYF
>TRBJ2-2|14|NA|TRBV20-1|NA
TGCAGTGCTAGTTTTACGGGTCACACCGGGGAGCTGTTTTTT
CSASFTGHTGELFF
>TRBJ2-2|14|NA|TRBV6-5|NA
TGTGCCAGCAGTTCCGGACAGTTCACGGGGGAGCTGTTTTTT
CASSSGQFTGELFF
>TRBJ2-2|15|TRBD1|TRBV5-1|NA
TGCGCCAGCAGCAGGGACAGGCCTAACACCGGGGAGCTGTTTTTT
CASSRDRPNTGELFF
>TRBJ2-3|15|NA|TRBV7-2|NA
TGTGCCAGCAGCTTTGGGGGACTCCGCCCAAATACGCAGTATTTT
CASSFGGLRPNTQYF
>TRBJ2-7|16|TRBD1|TRBV5-1|NA
TGCGCCAGCAGCTTGACCACCGGGACAGGGGTGCACGAGCAGTACTTC
CASSLTTGTGVHEQYF
>TRBJ1-1|13|NA|TRBV6-5|NA
TGTGCCAGCAGGCTCACAGGGTTGACTGAAGCTTTCTTT
CASRLTGLTEAFF
>TRBJ2-1|15|NA|TRBV19|once
TGTGCCAGTAGTCGAACTTCTTACTCCTACAATGAGCAGTTCTTC
CASSRTSYSYNEQFF
>TRBJ2-2|16|TRBD2|TRBV3-1/TRBV3-2|NA
TGTGCCAGCAGCCCCAGCTTAGCGGGGGGGCCCGGGGAGCTGTTTTTT
CASSPSLAGGPGELFF
>TRBJ1-4|13|TRBD1|TRBV7-6|few
TGTGCCATCTTACAGGGGGATGTTGAAAAACTGTTTTTT
CAILQGDVEKLFF
>TRBJ1-2|14|NA|TRBV27|NA
TGTGCCAGCAGTTTCAATGGGGCGATCAATGGCTACACCTTC
CASSFNGAINGYTF
>TRBJ1-2|13|NA|TRBV10-3|NA
TGTGCCATCAGTGTACTAGGGTCCTATGGCTACACCTTC
CAISVLGSYGYTF
>TRBJ2-1|15|TRBD2|TRBV7-8|once
TGTGCTAGCAGCCCCAGCGGGAACTCCTACAATGAGCAGTTCTTC
CASSPSGNSYNEQFF
>TRBJ2-1|16|TRBD2|TRBV11-3|NA
TGTGCCAGCAGCTTAGATGGGCGGGGGGACTACAATGAGCAGTTCTTC
CASSLDGRGDYNEQFF
>TRBJ2-1|14|NA|TRBV5-1|once
TGCGCCAGCAGCTTGGCTCAGGAATACAATGAGCAGTTCTTC
CASSLAQEYNEQFF
>TRBJ1-1|16|TRBD1|TRBV6-1|NA
TGTGCCAGCAGTGACAGACAGGGGACGGCTAACACTGAAGCTTTCTTT
CASSDRQGTANTEAFF
>TRBJ2-7|14|NA|TRBV29-1|NA
TGCAGCGTTGTAGGGGGGGGACTTTCCTACGAGCAGTACTTC
CSVVGGGLSYEQYF
>TRBJ1-4|16|NA|TRBV5-5|NA
TGTGCCAGCGGCTCTCAGGGGAATCCAACTAATGAAAAACTGTTTTTT
CASGSQGNPTNEKLFF
>TRBJ2-1|13|NA|TRBV12-3/TRBV12-4|NA
TGTGCCAGCAGTTTCTCCTTCTACAATGAGCAGTTCTTC
CASSFSFYNEQFF
>TRBJ2-1|17|TRBD1|TRBV6-6|NA
TGTGCCAGCAGTCTATTCCCCGGGACAGGGGGTGGCAATGAGCAGTTCTTC
CASSLFPGTGGGNEQFF
>TRBJ1-2|15|NA|TRBV9|NA
TGTGCCAGCAGCGGATCCCTGGGGAGGGCCGGTGGCTACACCTTC
CASSGSLGRAGGYTF
>TRBJ1-5|15|NA|TRBV19|NA
TGTGCCAGTAGTATCGGCAGGGCTGGCAATCAGCCCCAGCATTTT
CASSIGRAGNQPQHF
>TRBJ2-3|13|NA|TRBV3-1/TRBV3-2|NA
TGTGCCAGCAGCCAAATCGAGTCAGATACGCAGTATTTT
CASSQIESDTQYF
>TRBJ2-5|18|NA|TRBV25-1|NA
TGTGCCAGCAGTGACCCCCGGGGGGCCGGGTGGGGCCAAGAGACCCAGTACTTC
CASSDPRGAGWGQETQYF
>TRBJ1-1|16|NA|TRBV23-1|NA
TGCGCCAGCAGTCACCGAGAAAGGGGGAAGAACACTGAAGCTTTCTTT
CASSHRERGKNTEAFF
>TRBJ1-2|14|NA|TRBV2|NA
TGTGCCAGCAGGGGAGGATTCTACCCCTATGGCTACACCTTC
CASRGGFYPYGYTF
>TRBJ2-1|14|TRBD2|TRBV6-5|NA
TGTGCCAGCAGACCGACTAGCGCTAGCAATGAGCAGTTCTTC
CASRPTSASNEQFF
>TRBJ1-5|13|NA|TRBV19|once
TGTGCCAGTAGCAATGGACAGAATCAGCCCCAGCATTTT
CASSNGQNQPQHF
>TRBJ2-5|14|TRBD2|TRBV7-2|NA
TGTGCCAGCAGCTTAGCCGGGGGGGGAGAGACCCAGTACTTC
CASSLAGGGETQYF
>TRBJ1-2|15|NA|TRBV7-2|few
TGTGCCAGCAGCAGCGGGGGCCAGGGGTACTATGGCTACACCTTC
CASSSGGQGYYGYTF
>TRBJ2-1|13|TRBD1|TRBV19|NA
TGTGCCAGTAGCAGGGACAGTGGCCATGAGCAGTTCTTC
CASSRDSGHEQFF
>TRBJ2-1|15|TRBD1|TRBV4-1|once
TGCGCCAGCAGCCAAGAGGGACAGCCTTACAATGAGCAGTTCTTC
CASSQEGQPYNEQFF
>TRBJ2-2|18|TRBD2|TRBV7-8|once
TGTGCCAGCAGCAAAGAGCGGGGACTAGCGACGAACACCGGGGAGCTGTTTTTT
CASSKERGLATNTGELFF
>TRBJ2-2|13|NA|TRBV12-3/TRBV12-4|NA
TGTGCCAGCAGTCTCAGGGAAACCGGGGAGCTGTTTTTT
CASSLRETGELFF
>TRBJ2-7|14|TRBD1|TRBV4-1|NA
TGCGCCAGCAGCCAACAGGGGGCCTCGTACGAGCAGTACTTC
CASSQQGASYEQYF
>TRBJ1-5|15|NA|TRBV18|NA
TGTGCCAGCTCACCAGCGACAGGTTCGGTTCAGCCCCAGCATTTT
CASSPATGSVQPQHF
>TRBJ1-1|15|TRBD1|TRBV5-1|NA
TGCGCCAGCAGCCAACAGACAGGGATCAACACTGAAGCTTTCTTT
CASSQQTGINTEAFF
>TRBJ1-1|16|NA|TRBV5-1|NA
TGCGCCAGCAGACCAGCTTGGCAGGGGACGAACACTGAAGCTTTCTTT
CASRPAWQGTNTEAFF
>TRBJ2-3|13|NA|TRBV10-2|NA
TGCGCCAGCAGTGAATTAAGCACAGATACGCAGTATTTT
CASSELSTDTQYF
>TRBJ1-1|15|NA|TRBV9|NA
TGTGCCAGCAGCCCAGACCTCCGCCCCGGGACTGAAGCTTTCTTT
CASSPDLRPGTEAFF
>TRBJ2-1|12|NA|TRBV28|NA
TGTGCCAGCAGTTTATCAAGGAGTGAGCAGTTCTTC
CASSLSRSEQFF